This T cell receptor beta chain was sequenced during a study of T-cell reconstitution after alpha-beta-depleted transplantation in children. This clonotype was seen more than once but under ten times. Library preparation (for TCRbeta) was performed with unique molecular identifiers. TCRdb independently ran MiXCR on the PCR reads; one entry per CDR3 protein. The repertoire holds 400,000 to 500,000 distinct CDR3 sequences, with 9.5% to 13% as singletons. The V gene's germline CDR1 is LGHNA and CDR2 YSLEER. V shed 0 bases, J shed 3 bases, and the junction held 6 bases outside the gene matches. This CDR3 has 17 amino acids.

Material: PBMCs from the stem cell graft donor, obtained from the stem cell graft. The sequence derives from a human donor who donated a stem cell graft to a child with acute myeloid leukemia. The chain has TRBV4-3 and TRBJ2-3; 10 positions agree with TRBD2. The CDR3 loop is CASSQDFRTSGTDTQYF. The CDR3 DNA is TGCGCCAGCAGCCAAGATTTTCGGACTAGCGGAACAGATACGCAGTATTTT.